The 18 T cell receptor beta chains given below trace back to one sample, sequenced in a study of Graves' ophthalmopathy and Graves' hyperthyroidism. The study amplified TCR beta CDR3 regions using RNA transcripts. HTBI-primed first-round RT-PCR preceded second-round multiplex PCR. TCRdb fed the multiplex PCR reads into MiXCR, producing one record per CDR3 protein. The table shows around 660,000 distinct CDR3 sequences, with about two fifths occurring only once. The source material was peripheral blood. These receptors came from an adult man with Graves' ophthalmopathy.

This clonotype occurred many times. The rearrangement links TRBV7-2 to TRBJ2-7; D is unclear. V was cut by 5 bases and J by 4 bases, with 15 bases left in between. Germline V gives CDR1 SGHTA, CDR2 FQGNSA. This CDR3 is 14 amino acids long. CDR3: CASSTRERGYEQYF. Written as DNA, the CDR3 is TGTGCCAGCAGCACCAGAGAGAGAGGTTACGAGCAGTACTTC.

V usage is TRBV10-3 and J usage is TRBJ2-7; TRBD1 is a possible D gene (10 bases). The V and J ends lost 10 bases and 2 bases respectively, with 21 bases between them. Germline CDR1 is ENHRY and CDR2 is SYGVKD. The CDR3 contains 15 residues. Here the CDR3 DNA reads TGTGCCACTGCTAGCGGGGACAGGGGAACCTACGAGCAGTACTTC. It codes for CATASGDRGTYEQYF.

This clonotype showed up many times. The chain joins TRBV9 to TRBJ1-6; D is undetermined. Deletions cut 4 bases from V and 0 bases from J, with 11 bases between. This CDR3 spans 16 amino acids. Germline CDR1 and CDR2: SGDLS and YYNGEE. The CDR3 sequence: CASSPGPVSYNSPLHF. In DNA, the CDR3 is TGTGCCAGCAGCCCCGGACCGGTCTCCTATAATTCACCCCTCCACTTT.

A note on this clonotype: This clone may be a read error of a much larger clone one base away. The V and J genes are TRBV5-6 and TRBJ2-7, with D possibly matching TRBD2 (5 bases). Looked up from germline, CDR1 is SGHDT and CDR2 is YYEEEE. This CDR3 contains 12 residues. V lost 4 bases, J lost 6 bases, and 11 bases lay in between. The CDR3 protein is CASSPQEGEQYF. The CDR3 DNA sequence: TGTGCCAGCAGCCCCCAAGAGGGCGAGCAGTACTTC.

This sequence joins TRBV7-2 and TRBJ1-1; tentative D call: TRBD1 (6 bases). The CDR3 spans 20 residues. Germline CDR1 and CDR2: SGHTA and FQGNSA. Trimming shortened V by 5 bases and J by 3 bases, and 31 bases separated the two germline ends. The CDR3 region has the DNA TGTGCCAGCAGCGCTTCCAGGCTAGGGTTGCCGAGGGGGATGGACACTGAAGCTTTCTTT. The encoded protein is CASSASRLGLPRGMDTEAFF.

This clonotype was found many times. This chain uses TRBV30 with TRBJ1-4, with a tentative D call TRBD1 (5 bases). Germline V CDR1 and CDR2: GTSNPN, SVGIG (reference sequence). The CDR3 extends over 13 amino acids. V was clipped by 4 bases and J by 7 bases, with 13 bases between them. CDR3 DNA: TGTGCCTGGAAATTCAAGGGGAGTGAAAAACTGTTTTTT. Encoded protein: CAWKFKGSEKLFF.

Ten or more counts support this clonotype. The chain is built from TRBV19 and TRBJ1-1, with D uncertain. CDR1 and CDR2 (germline): LNHDA, SQIVND (reference sequence). Trimming pared 3 bases from V and 1 base from J, leaving 6 bases between. The CDR3 runs 13 residues. CDR3 in DNA: TGTGCCAGTAGTATCTCCAGGAACACTGAAGCTTTCTTT. Translating it yields CASSISRNTEAFF.

On this clonotype itself: The CDR3 does not close with the conserved phenylalanine or tryptophan, likely indicating a read error. It is unclear where the CDR3 begins or ends on the DNA, so no DNA is shown, and the CDR3 is as TCRdb lists it. The J gene is TRBJ1-6, the V gene TRBV7-2. The CDR3 contains 10 residues when both ends are counted. CDR1 is SGHTA, CDR2 FQGNSA, per germline. The CDR3 region is CASSLVPVDA.

This clonotype appeared many times. The rearrangement uses TRBV12-5 and TRBJ1-1; the D is unclear. The CDR3 totals 16 residues. Germline CDR1 is LGHNT and CDR2 is FRNRAP. Trimming pared 2 bases from V and 0 bases from J, leaving 13 bases between. The chain's CDR3 is CASGLSVGSMNTEAFF. CDR3 nucleotide sequence: TGTGCTAGTGGTTTGTCCGTCGGATCCATGAACACTGAAGCTTTCTTT.

This clonotype was counted ten times or more. The rearrangement joins TRBV29-1 to TRBJ1-1; TRBD1 might be the D (5 bases). Trimming shortened V by 4 bases and J by 6 bases, and 9 bases separated the two germline ends. CDR3 length: 11 residues. Germline V gene sequence: CDR1 SQVTM, CDR2 ANQGSEA. The CDR3 is CSVGLTAEAFF. The CDR3 DNA follows: TGCAGCGTTGGCCTGACAGCTGAAGCTTTCTTT.

In this sample, this clonotype turned up once. CDR3 bases: TGTGCCAGTAGCGTGCAGGGTTTCTATGGCTACACCTTC. Translating it yields CASSVQGFYGYTF. This chain links TRBV19 with TRBJ1-2, with a tentative D call TRBD1 (5 bases). Germline CDR1 is LNHDA and CDR2 is SQIVND (reference sequence). This CDR3 spans 13 amino acids. Trimming stripped 6 bases from V and 4 bases from J, with 12 bases between.

This clonotype was found many times. The chain carries TRBV12-3 or TRBV12-4 and TRBJ1-4; possible D gene TRBD1, 5 bases. V lost 5 bases to trimming and J lost 8 bases, with 15 bases between them. The CDR3 has 14 amino acids. In nucleotides, the CDR3 is TGTGCCAGCAGTCCGGAAGGGGTAGAGGAAAAACTGTTTTTT. Translated: CASSPEGVEEKLFF.

Concerning this clonotype: With a much larger clone just one base away, this may be a read error. The chain links TRBV19 to TRBJ1-3; D ambiguous. CDR1 is LNHDA, CDR2 SQIVND, per germline (reference sequence). The CDR3 runs to 16 residues. The CDR3 sequence is CASSYRSGSSGTTIYF. CDR3 DNA: TGTGCCAGTAGTTATCGCAGCGGTTCCTCTGGAACCACCATATATTTT.

Points on this clonotype: A much larger clone sits a single nucleotide away, making a read error possible. Since the CDR3 does not end with the conserved phenylalanine or tryptophan, this likely comes from a read error. The gene calls are TRBV11-3 and TRBJ1-1; TRBD1 might be the D (5 bases). This CDR3 has 14 residues. The V and J ends lost 2 bases and 1 base respectively, with 8 bases between them. Germline CDR1 is SGHNT and CDR2 is YENEEA. The CDR3, as DNA: TGTGCCAGCAGCTTATACGGGACGAACACTGAAGCTTTCTCT. This translates into CASSLYGTNTEAFS.

The chain combines TRBV20-1 with TRBJ2-1; no firm D call. The CDR3 is 13 residues long. CDR1 is DFQATT, CDR2 SNEGSKA, per germline (reference sequence). Trimming removed 1 base at V and 9 bases at J, with 13 bases between. CDR3 in DNA: TGCAGTGCTAGAGGCGAAGGGATGGGTGAGCAGTTCTTC. Translating it yields CSARGEGMGEQFF.

This clonotype showed up many times. In nucleotides, the CDR3 is TGTGCCAGCAATGGGCCGGGATTTGGGACGCCATATTCACCCCTCCACTTT. Residues: CASNGPGFGTPYSPLHF. The V and J genes are TRBV2 and TRBJ1-6; D may be TRBD1 (5 bases). This CDR3 has 17 residues. The germline CDR1 and CDR2 sequences are SNHLY and FYNNEI. The V end was cut by 7 bases, the J end by 8 bases, with 24 bases between.

This clonotype has a count of ten or more. The CDR3 region has the DNA TGTGCCAGTAGTAAAAGCGGTCAGGTCAGGCGCTATGGCTACACCTTC. Amino acid sequence: CASSKSGQVRRYGYTF. The chain joins TRBV19 to TRBJ1-2; D gene ambiguous. Between the trimmed V and J ends, which lost 4 bases and 4 bases, there was a span of 19 bases. The CDR3 length is 16 residues. Germline V gives CDR1 LNHDA, CDR2 SQIVND (reference sequence).

This clonotype occurred many times. The chain employs TRBV10-3 and TRBJ1-2; a possible D gene is TRBD1 (6 bases). Deletions cut 3 bases from V and 6 bases from J, with 17 bases between. CDR3 length: 15 residues. Per the germline V gene, CDR1 is ENHRY and CDR2 is SYGVKD. This CDR3 reads CAISDGTMGVDGYTF. The CDR3 DNA follows: TGTGCCATCAGTGATGGGACAATGGGTGTCGATGGCTACACCTTC.